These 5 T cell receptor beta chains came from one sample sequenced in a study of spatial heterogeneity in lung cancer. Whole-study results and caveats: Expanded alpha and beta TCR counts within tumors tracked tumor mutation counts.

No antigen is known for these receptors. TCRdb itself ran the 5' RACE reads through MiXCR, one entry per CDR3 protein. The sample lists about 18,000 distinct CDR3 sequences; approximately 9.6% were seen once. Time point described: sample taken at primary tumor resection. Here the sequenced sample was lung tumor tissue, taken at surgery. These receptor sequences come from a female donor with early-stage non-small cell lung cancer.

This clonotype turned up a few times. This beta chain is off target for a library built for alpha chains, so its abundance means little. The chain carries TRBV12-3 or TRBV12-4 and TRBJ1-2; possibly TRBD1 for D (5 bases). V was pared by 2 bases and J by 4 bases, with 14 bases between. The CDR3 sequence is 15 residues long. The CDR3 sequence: CASSLLDNNAYGYTF. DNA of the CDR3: TGTGCCAGCAGTTTATTGGACAATAATGCCTATGGCTACACCTTC.

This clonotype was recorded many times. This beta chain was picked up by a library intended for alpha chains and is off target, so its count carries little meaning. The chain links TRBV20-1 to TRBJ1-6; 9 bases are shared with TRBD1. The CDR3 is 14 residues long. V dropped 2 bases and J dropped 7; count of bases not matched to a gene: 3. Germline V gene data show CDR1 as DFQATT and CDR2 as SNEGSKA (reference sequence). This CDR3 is CSARRQGGNSPLHF. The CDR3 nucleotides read TGCAGTGCTAGAAGACAGGGGGGCAATTCACCCCTCCACTTT.

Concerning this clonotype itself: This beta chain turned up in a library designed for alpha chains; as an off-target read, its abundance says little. The CDR3: CASSGQGWNGYTF. As DNA, the CDR3 is TGCGCCAGCTCGGGACAGGGATGGAATGGCTACACCTTC. V gene TRBV5-1 combines with J gene TRBJ1-2, with 9 positions matching TRBD1. Trimming cost V 7 bases and J 6 bases; bases outside gene matches: 7. The length of the CDR3 is 13 residues. Germline V CDR1 and CDR2: SGHRS, YFSETQ.

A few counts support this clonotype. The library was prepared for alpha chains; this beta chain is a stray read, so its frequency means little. CDR3 amino acids: CASSSPPSDGCRDPPEQYF. The CDR3 DNA reads as TGTGCCAGTAGTTCCCCCCCCTCGGATGGGTGTCGTGACCCCCCCGAGCAGTACTTC. The V and J genes are TRBV19 and TRBJ2-7; D remains unclear. This CDR3 is built from 19 residues. Deletions cut 5 bases from V and 6 bases from J, with 32 bases between. Germline lookup yields CDR1 LNHDA and CDR2 SQIVND (reference sequence).

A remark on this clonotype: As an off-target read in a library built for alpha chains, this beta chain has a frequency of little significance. The CDR3 here is CASSPLQRYNSPLHF. In nucleotides, the CDR3 is TGTGCCAGCAGCCCTCTCCAGAGGTATAATTCACCCCTCCACTTT. The chain employs TRBV11-2 and TRBJ1-6; D gene uncertain. V lost 5 bases and J 4 bases, leaving 12 bases between the germline ends. The CDR3 covers 15 residues. The germline gives CDR1 SGHAT, CDR2 FQNNGV.